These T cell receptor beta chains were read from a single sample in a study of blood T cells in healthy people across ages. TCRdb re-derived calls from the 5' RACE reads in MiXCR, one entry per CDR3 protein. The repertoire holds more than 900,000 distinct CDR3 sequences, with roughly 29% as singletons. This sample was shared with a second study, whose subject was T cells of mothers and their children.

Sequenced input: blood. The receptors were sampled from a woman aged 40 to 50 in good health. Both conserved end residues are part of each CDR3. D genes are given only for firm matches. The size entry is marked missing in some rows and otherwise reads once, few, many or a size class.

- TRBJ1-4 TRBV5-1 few TGCGCCAGCAGCTTGGAGATGCAGGGGTCCAATGAAAAACTGTTTTTT CASSLEMQGSNEKLFF
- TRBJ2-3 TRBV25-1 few TGTGCCAGCAGTGAATCGGGAGGCAGGGGGCTGACAGATACGCAGTATTTT CASSESGGRGLTDTQYF
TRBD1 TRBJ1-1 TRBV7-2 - TGTGCCAGCAGCTTAGGTGGGACAGAGATAAACACTGAAGCTTTCTTT CASSLGGTEINTEAFF
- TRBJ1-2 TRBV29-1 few TGCAGCGTTGAGGAGGCAGGTTTTCAGGTCTACTATGGCTACACCTTC CSVEEAGFQVYYGYTF
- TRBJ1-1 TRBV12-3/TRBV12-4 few TGTGCCAGCAACCGACTGATGAACACTGAAGCTTTCTTT CASNRLMNTEAFF
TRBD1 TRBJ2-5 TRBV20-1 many TGCAGTGCTAGAAAACAGGGGGCTGGGGAGACCCAGTACTTC CSARKQGAGETQYF
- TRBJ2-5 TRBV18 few TGTGCCAGCTCCCTCGGGACATGGCAAGAGACCCAGTACTTC CASSLGTWQETQYF
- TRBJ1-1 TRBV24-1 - TGTGCCACCAGTGACCCGGGGTGGCCTGAAGCTTTCTTT CATSDPGWPEAFF
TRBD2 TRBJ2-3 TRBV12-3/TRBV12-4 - TGTGCCGGCAGCCTCACTAGCGCGACCACAGATACGCAGTATTTT CAGSLTSATTDTQYF
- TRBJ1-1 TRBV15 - TGTGCCACCACGTATCTTCGGAACACTGAAGCTTTCTTT CATTYLRNTEAFF
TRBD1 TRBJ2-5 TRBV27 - TGCGCCAGCAGTTTCCGGGACAGGACACAAGAGACCCAGTACTTC CASSFRDRTQETQYF
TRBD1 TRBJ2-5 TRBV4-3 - TGCGCCAGCAGCCAACATAAAGGGGGCCTCCTAGAGACCCAGTACTTC CASSQHKGGLLETQYF
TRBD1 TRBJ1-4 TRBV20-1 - TGCAGTGCTAGGACAGGGGATTTTAATGAAAAACTGTTTTTT CSARTGDFNEKLFF
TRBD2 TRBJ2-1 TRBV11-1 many TGTGCCAGCAGCCTCGGCGGGGGTAACTACAATGAGCAGTTCTTC CASSLGGGNYNEQFF
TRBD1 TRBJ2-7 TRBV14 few TGTGCCAGCAGCCCTTATCGGTCCTACAGGGGGAGGAACGAGCAGTACTTC CASSPYRSYRGRNEQYF
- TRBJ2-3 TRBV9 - TGTGCCAGCAGCGTTGCGGGGACCCCTAGCACAGATACGCAGTATTTT CASSVAGTPSTDTQYF
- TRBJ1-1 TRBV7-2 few TGTGCCAGCAGCAAGGAGGGGTTCACTGAAGCTTTCTTT CASSKEGFTEAFF
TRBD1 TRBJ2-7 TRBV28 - TGTGCCAGCAGTTTATCTCGCTTCGAACCGGGACAGGCCTCCTACGAGCAGTACTTC CASSLSRFEPGQASYEQYF
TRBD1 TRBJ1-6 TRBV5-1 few TGCGCCAGCAGCTTGGTAGGGGACAGTGCAAATTCACCCCTCCACTTT CASSLVGDSANSPLHF
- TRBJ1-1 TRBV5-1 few TGCGCCAGCACACCGAGGGGAGGGGCAGTAGGGAGCACTGAAGCTTTCTTT CASTPRGGAVGSTEAFF
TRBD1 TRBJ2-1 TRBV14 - TGTGCCAGCAGCCAAAGGGGACAGGGGAGCGTGAATGAGCAGTTCTTC CASSQRGQGSVNEQFF
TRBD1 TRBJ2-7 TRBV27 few TGTGCCAGCAGTTTTACAGGGGTATTATACGAGCAGTACTTC CASSFTGVLYEQYF
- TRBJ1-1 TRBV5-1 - TGCGCCAGCAGCATATGGGGAAACACTGAAGCTTTCTTT CASSIWGNTEAFF
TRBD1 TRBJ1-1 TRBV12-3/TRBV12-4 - TGTGCCAGCGGTTTTCGACAGGGCCCCATGAACACTGAAGCTTTCTTT CASGFRQGPMNTEAFF
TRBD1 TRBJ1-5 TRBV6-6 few TGTGCCAGCAGGGGGACAGGGGGCGAATTCCAGCCCCAGCATTTT CASRGTGGEFQPQHF
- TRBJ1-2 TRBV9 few TGTGCCAGCAGCGTAGGTGGGGAGTACTCTGGCTACACCTTC CASSVGGEYSGYTF
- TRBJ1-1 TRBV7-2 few TGTGCCAGCAGCTCCCGGGACACTATGAACACTGAAGCTTTCTTT CASSSRDTMNTEAFF
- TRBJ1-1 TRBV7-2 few TGTGCCAGCAGGGCCTCGGGTGGCATGAACACTGAAGCTTTCTTT CASRASGGMNTEAFF
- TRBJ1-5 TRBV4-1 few TGCGCCAGCAGCCCGATCTTGACAGGACTCCATCAGCCCCAGCATTTT CASSPILTGLHQPQHF
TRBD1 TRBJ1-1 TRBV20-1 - TGCAGTGCTACCGCACAGGGGGCTTTCACTGAAGCTTTCTTT CSATAQGAFTEAFF
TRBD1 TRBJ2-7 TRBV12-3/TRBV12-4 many TGTGCCAGCAGAAGCGGACAGGGGACCAACTCCTACGAGCAGTACTTC CASRSGQGTNSYEQYF
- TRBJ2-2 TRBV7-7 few TGTGCTAGCAGCGCTGCATCCCTGGGCACCGGGGAGCTGTTTTTT CASSAASLGTGELFF
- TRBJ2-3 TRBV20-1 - TGCAGTGCTAGGTCGGTAGTCCGGACAGATACGCAGTATTTT CSARSVVRTDTQYF
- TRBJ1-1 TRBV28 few TGTGCCAGCAGTTTAACGGGACTCCCCACTGAAGCTTTCTTT CASSLTGLPTEAFF
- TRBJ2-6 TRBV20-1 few TGCAGTGCTCCCGCGTTGGGATCTGGGGCCAACGTCCTGACTTTC CSAPALGSGANVLTF
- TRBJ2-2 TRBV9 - TGTGCCAGCAGCGTAGCTTTAGGACCTGAATCCGGGGAGCTGTTTTTT CASSVALGPESGELFF
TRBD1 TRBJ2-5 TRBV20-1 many TGCAGTGCTCCGGACAGGGGGAAATTTATAGAGACCCAGTACTTC CSAPDRGKFIETQYF
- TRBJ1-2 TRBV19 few TGTGCCAGTAGTACCCTGGATAACTATGGCTACACCTTC CASSTLDNYGYTF
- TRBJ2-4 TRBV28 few TGTGCCGCTACTAACCCGGGGGCAACTGAGCAGTACTTC CAATNPGATEQYF
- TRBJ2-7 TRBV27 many TGTGCCAGCAGTTTAAGGGCAGGCGGGTACGAGCAGTACTTC CASSLRAGGYEQYF
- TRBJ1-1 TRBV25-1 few TGTGCCAGCAGTGAATTAGCAGTCAACACTGAAGCTTTCTTT CASSELAVNTEAFF
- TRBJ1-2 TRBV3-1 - TGTGCCAGCAGCCAAACACGGGGCTATGGCTACACCTTC CASSQTRGYGYTF
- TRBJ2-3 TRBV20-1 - TGCAGTGCTAGTCTGGCAGCGGGTTCAGACACGCAGTATTTT CSASLAAGSDTQYF
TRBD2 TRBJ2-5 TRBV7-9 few TGTGCCAGCAGCCTCCCGCCAGCGGGGGGGACCGAGACCCAGTACTTC CASSLPPAGGTETQYF
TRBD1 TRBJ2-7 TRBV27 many TGTGCCAGCAGTGTCAAGGGGACAGCCTACGAGCAGTACTTC CASSVKGTAYEQYF
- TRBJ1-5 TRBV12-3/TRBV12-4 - TGTGCCAGCAGTTTTTCGTGGCAGTGCAATCAGCCCCAGCATTTT CASSFSWQCNQPQHF
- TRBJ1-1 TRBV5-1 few TGCGCCAGCAGCTTGGTATTGGGGGGTAACACTGAAGCTTTCTTT CASSLVLGGNTEAFF
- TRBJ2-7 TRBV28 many TGTGCCAGCAGTTCCCCTCCTCCTCAACCTTACGAGCAGTACTTC CASSSPPPQPYEQYF
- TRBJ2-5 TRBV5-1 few TGCGCCAGCAGCTTGGCCTTGGCGAACCAAGAGACCCAGTACTTC CASSLALANQETQYF
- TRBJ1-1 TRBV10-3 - TGTGCCATCAGTGAATCGACACACACGGGCACTGAGGCTTTCTTT CAISESTHTGTEAFF
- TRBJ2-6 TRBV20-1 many TGCAGTGCAAGGACCGCAGTCACCCCCTCTGGGGCCAACGTCCTGACTTTC CSARTAVTPSGANVLTF
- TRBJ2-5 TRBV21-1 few TGTGCCAGCAGCCGCCGGGACGCCCAGGGGGAGACCCAGTACTTC CASSRRDAQGETQYF
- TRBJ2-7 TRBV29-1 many TGCAGCGTTGGGGGGGACCGATCCTACGAGCAGTACTTC CSVGGDRSYEQYF
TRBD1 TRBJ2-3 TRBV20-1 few TGCAGTGCTAGAGAGGGGACAGGACCTAATACGCAGTATTTT CSAREGTGPNTQYF